The clone carrying this TCR beta chain was observed a handful of times. J was trimmed by 5 bases and V by 5 bases; bases with no gene match: 9. CDR1 is SGHTA, CDR2 FQGNSA, per germline. This CDR3 has 15 residues. The data originate from a study of cytomegalovirus exposure and HLA in healthy donors. On the study more broadly: Early released data comprised about 90 million unique TCRs from HLA-typed donors.

60 Vbeta and 13 Jbeta primers were used in PCR. Here immunoSEQ multiplex PCR was the method, and the copy in TCRdb shows in-frame clones only, minus some. Altogether about 190,000 clones are present, about 81% being singletons, with the ten largest covering 4% to 5%. The rearrangement joins TRBV7-2 to TRBJ1-1, with 9 bases matching TRBD1. Sequenced material: PBMCs. This TCR derives from a man aged 30 to 39 in good health and CMV-seropositive. The CDR3 region has the DNA TGTGCCAGCAGCGTACGACAGGGGGTGGGGACTGAAGCTTTCTTT. It translates to CASSVRQGVGTEAFF.